The clone carrying this TCR beta chain was found a few times. The antigen remains undetermined. The sample comes from a study of T cell repertoires in cytomegalovirus infection. Study context: Signatures in public TCR beta sequences pointed to both CMV infection and matching HLA type.

TCRdb ran MiXCR on the reads and lists one entry per CDR3 protein. The sample lists about 450,000 distinct CDR3 sequences; approximately 31% were seen once. V was shortened by 1 base and J by 1 base, with 19 bases between the two germline ends. Looked up from germline, CDR1 is SGHTA and CDR2 is FQGNSA. The CDR3 has 18 amino acids. Whole-study results and caveats: Clonotypes of TCR beta that were HLA-C-restricted and CMV-specific dominated the ex vivo response.

The chain employs TRBV7-2 and TRBJ1-2; possible D gene TRBD1, 5 bases. The sequenced sample was PBMCs. This sequence was found in a human donor in good health (CMV status not recorded). Some clones in this sample may be carry-over from other donors' samples. The CDR3 region has the DNA TGTGCCAGCAGCTTAGGGGGCGGGGGGGGGATACTTAACTATGGCTACACCTTC. This codes for CASSLGGGGGILNYGYTF.